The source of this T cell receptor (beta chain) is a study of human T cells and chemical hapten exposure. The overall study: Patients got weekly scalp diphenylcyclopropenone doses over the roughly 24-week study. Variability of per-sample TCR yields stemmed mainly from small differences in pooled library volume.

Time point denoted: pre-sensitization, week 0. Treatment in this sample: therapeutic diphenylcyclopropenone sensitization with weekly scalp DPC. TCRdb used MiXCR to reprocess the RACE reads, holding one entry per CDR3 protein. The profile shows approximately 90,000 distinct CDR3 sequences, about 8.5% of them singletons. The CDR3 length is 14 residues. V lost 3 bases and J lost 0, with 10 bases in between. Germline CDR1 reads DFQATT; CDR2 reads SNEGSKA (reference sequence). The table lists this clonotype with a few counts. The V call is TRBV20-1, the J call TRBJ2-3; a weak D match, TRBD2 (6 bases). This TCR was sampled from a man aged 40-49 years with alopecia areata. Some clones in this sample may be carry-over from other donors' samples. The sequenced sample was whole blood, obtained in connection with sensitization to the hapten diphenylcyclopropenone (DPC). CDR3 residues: CSARWGESTDTQYF. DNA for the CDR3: TGCAGTGCTAGGTGGGGGGAAAGCACAGATACGCAGTATTTT.